What follows is one TCR beta chain and its context. The specificity of this receptor is unknown. Base qualities are not at hand, and no much larger clone is one base apart. TCRbeta CDR3 regions were amplified from genomic DNA by means of the immunoSEQ Assay, a bias-controlled multiplex PCR. The source study handled its data this way. The number of nucleated cells in each sample was estimated by amplification of reference gene primers within the assay. Sequence reads were collapsed and filtered to measure the absolute abundance of every unique TCRbeta CDR3 rearrangement. For each sample, productive Simpson clonality was calculated as the square root of Simpson's diversity index across productive rearrangements. TCRdb mirrors the immuneACCESS table, restricted to in-frame sequences. Some clones are absent from its copies; in checked studies, under half trace to an unresolved V gene, and the reason for the others is unknown. V, J and clone size reflect that table, while D and trimming were determined from the DNA. The sample contains tens of thousands of clones, about four fifths of them found a single time. 20% of the sample lies in the top ten.

CDR1 SGHRS and CDR2 YFSETQ were looked up in the germline V gene. Taken from cysteine to phenylalanine, the CDR3 has 15 residues. The read is trimmed to its CDR3 DNA, 45 bases read in frame from base 1. From V the trimming removes 4 bases and from J it removes 7 bases, while the gene matches leave 5 bases of the junction unaccounted for. Each collaborating institution followed its own protocols to collect whole blood in K2EDTA tubes. For TCRbeta analysis, collaborators shipped samples in one of three forms: frozen whole blood, isolated PBMCs, or DNA extracted from either of those sample types. The sample belongs to a study of blood T cell repertoires in COVID-19 (dated by TCRdb to the early 2020s). Looking at the study overall: The collaborator samples originated in the United States, Italy and Spain and spanned the acute and convalescent phases of COVID-19. The prospective study material was composed of cDNA or gDNA derived from T cells, B-cell-depleted T cells, or PBMCs. The dataset comprised deeply sampled blood TCRbeta repertoires from subjects exposed to, actively infected with, or recovered from COVID-19. A freely available public database, intended as a resource for researchers studying the immune response to SARS-CoV-2, is where the repertoires were released. The samples were drawn from the first 160 participants of the ongoing ImmuneRACE study and from more than 1,000 subjects provided by 6 global collaborators. A de-identified subject ID, COVID-19 status, age in years and sex were almost always included in the sample metadata. Where HLA class I and class II types were available, the types were taken from metadata supplied by the sample provider, not from assay-based typing. What the study reported, not specific to this receptor: The amount of clinical and demographic metadata varied by source and participant and was provided uncurated.

Sequenced sample: peripheral blood. This TCR derives from a woman in her sixties or seventies with acute or convalescent COVID-19. This receptor chain uses TRBV5-1 and TRBJ2-1, with 13 junctional bases fitting TRBD2. CDR3 protein: CASSHTSGRGNEQFF. The DNA reads as follows: TGCGCCAGCAGCCATACTAGCGGGAGGGGTAATGAGCAGTTCTTC.